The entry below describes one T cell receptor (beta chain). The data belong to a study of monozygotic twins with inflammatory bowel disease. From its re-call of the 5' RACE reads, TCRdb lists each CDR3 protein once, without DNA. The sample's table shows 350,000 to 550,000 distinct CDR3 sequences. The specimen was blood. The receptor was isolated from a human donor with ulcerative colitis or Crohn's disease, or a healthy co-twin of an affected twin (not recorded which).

The CDR3 region is CSARDLKQGSGELFF. This chain joins TRBV20-1 and TRBJ2-2; TCRdb's D call, TRBD1, is unchecked because there is no DNA. Germline CDR1 is DFQATT and CDR2 is SNEGSKA (reference sequence). The CDR3 runs to 15 residues.